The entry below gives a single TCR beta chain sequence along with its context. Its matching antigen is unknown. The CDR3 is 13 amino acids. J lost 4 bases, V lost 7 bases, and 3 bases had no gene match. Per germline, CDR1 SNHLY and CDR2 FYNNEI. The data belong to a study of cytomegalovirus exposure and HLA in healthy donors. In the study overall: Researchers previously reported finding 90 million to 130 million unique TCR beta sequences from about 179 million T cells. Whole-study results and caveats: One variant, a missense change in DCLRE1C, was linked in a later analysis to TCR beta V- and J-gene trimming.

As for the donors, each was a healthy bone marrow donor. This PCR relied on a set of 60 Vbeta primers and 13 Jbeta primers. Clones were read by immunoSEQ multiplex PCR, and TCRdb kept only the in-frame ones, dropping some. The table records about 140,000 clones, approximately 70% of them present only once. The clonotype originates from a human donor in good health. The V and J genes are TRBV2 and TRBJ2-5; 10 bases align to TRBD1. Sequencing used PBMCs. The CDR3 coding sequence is TGTGCCAGCACCGGGACAGGGGCAGAGACCCAGTACTTC. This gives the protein CASTGTGAETQYF.